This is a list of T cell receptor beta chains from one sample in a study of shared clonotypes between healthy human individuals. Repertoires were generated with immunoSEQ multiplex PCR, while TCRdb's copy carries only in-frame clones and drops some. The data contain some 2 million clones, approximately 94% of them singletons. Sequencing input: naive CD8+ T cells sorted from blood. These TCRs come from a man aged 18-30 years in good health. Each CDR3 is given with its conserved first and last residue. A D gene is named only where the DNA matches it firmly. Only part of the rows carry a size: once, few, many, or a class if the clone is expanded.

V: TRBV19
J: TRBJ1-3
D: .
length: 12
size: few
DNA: TGTGCCAGTATAGGCTCTGGAAACACCATATATTTT
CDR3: CASIGSGNTIYF

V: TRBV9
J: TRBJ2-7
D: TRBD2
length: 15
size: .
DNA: TGTGCCAGCAGCGTAGGGGCGGGGGGCTCCTACGAGCAGTACTTC
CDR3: CASSVGAGGSYEQYF

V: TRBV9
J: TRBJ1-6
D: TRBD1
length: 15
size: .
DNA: TGTGCCAGCAGCGGCTCCGGGACAGGAAGTTCACCCCTCCACTTT
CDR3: CASSGSGTGSSPLHF

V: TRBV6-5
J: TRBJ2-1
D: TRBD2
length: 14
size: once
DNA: TGTGCCAGCAGTTTAAGCGGGAGCTACAATGAGCAGTTCTTC
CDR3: CASSLSGSYNEQFF

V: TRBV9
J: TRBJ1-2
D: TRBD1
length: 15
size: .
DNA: TGTGCCAGCAGCGGAGCCGGGACAGGGGACTATGGCTACACCTTC
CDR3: CASSGAGTGDYGYTF

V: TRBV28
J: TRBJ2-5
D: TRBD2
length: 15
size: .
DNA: TGTGCCAGCAGTCGACTAGCGGGAACACAAGAGACCCAGTACTTC
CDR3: CASSRLAGTQETQYF

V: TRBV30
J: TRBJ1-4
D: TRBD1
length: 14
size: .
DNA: TGTGCCTGGAGCGGACAGGGCGCAGGGGAAAAACTGTTTTTT
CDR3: CAWSGQGAGEKLFF

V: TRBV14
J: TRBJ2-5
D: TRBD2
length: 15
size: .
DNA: TGTGCCAGCAGCCAAAGGACTAGCGGGGGTGAGACCCAGTACTTC
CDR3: CASSQRTSGGETQYF

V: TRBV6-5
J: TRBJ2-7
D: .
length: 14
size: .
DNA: TGTGCCAGCAGTTACTTCAGGGCGTCCTACGAGCAGTACTTC
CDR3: CASSYFRASYEQYF

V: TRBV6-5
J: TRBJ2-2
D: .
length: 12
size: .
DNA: TGTGCCAGCAGTTACATACCCGGGGAGCTGTTTTTT
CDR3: CASSYIPGELFF

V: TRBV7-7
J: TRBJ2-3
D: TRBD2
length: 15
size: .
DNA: TGTGCTAGCAGCCCCGGGACTAGCCCCACAGATACGCAGTATTTT
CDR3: CASSPGTSPTDTQYF

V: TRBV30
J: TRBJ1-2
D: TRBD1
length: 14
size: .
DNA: TGTGCCTGGAGTACTCGGACAGGGGTCTATGGCTACACCTTC
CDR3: CAWSTRTGVYGYTF

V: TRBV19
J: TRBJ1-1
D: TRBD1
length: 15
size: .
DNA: TGTGCCAGTAGTATTAGGGGACAGAGGAACACTGAAGCTTTCTTT
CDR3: CASSIRGQRNTEAFF

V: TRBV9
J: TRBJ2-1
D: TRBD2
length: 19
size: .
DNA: TGTGCCAGCAGCGTAGCTTTGGGAGGGCTAGCGGATAACCGCAATGAGCAGTTCTTC
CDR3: CASSVALGGLADNRNEQFF

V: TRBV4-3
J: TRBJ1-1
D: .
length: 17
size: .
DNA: TGCGCCAGCAGCCAAGAGAAGGGCCGGATAGGGAACACTGAAGCTTTCTTT
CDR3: CASSQEKGRIGNTEAFF

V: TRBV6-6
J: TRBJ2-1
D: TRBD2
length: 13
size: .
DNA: TGTGCCAGCGAAGCGGGAGTGAACAATGAGCAGTTCTTC
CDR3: CASEAGVNNEQFF

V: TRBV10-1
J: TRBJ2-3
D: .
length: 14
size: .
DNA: TGCGCCAGCAGTGACGGCCTTTCCACAGATACGCAGTATTTT
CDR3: CASSDGLSTDTQYF

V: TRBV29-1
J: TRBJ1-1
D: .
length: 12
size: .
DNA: TGCAGCGTTGGGACGCCTCCCGGTGAAGCTTTCTTT
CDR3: CSVGTPPGEAFF

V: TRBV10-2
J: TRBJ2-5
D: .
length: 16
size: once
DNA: TGCGCCAGCAGTGATATAGGACTACCACTCCAAGAGACCCAGTACTTC
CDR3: CASSDIGLPLQETQYF

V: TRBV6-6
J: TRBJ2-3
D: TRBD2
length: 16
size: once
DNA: TGTGCCAGCAGTTACTATAGCGGGGGGGGCACAGATACGCAGTATTTT
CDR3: CASSYYSGGGTDTQYF

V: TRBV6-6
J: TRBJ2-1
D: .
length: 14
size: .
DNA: TGTGCCAGCAGTTACGGCCCTTACTACAATGAGCAGTTCTTC
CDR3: CASSYGPYYNEQFF